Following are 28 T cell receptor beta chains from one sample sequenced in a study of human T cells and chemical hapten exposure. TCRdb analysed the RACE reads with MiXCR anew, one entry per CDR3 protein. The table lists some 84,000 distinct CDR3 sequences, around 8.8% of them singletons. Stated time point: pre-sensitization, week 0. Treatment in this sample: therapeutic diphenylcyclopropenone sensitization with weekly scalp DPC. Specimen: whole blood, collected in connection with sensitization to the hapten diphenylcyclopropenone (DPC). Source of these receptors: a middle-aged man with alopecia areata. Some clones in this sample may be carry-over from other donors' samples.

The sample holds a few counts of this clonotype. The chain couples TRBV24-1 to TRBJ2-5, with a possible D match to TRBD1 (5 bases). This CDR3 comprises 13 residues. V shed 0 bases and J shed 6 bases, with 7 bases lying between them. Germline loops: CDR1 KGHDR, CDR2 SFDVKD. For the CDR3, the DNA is TGTGCCACCAGTGATTTGTCAGGGAAGACCCAGTACTTC. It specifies CATSDLSGKTQYF.

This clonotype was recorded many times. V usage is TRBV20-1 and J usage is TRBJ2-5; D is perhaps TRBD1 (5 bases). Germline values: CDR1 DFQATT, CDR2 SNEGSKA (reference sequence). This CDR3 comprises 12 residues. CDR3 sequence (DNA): TGCAGCGACAGCCGACAGTTGGAGACCCAGTACTTC. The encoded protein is CSDSRQLETQYF.

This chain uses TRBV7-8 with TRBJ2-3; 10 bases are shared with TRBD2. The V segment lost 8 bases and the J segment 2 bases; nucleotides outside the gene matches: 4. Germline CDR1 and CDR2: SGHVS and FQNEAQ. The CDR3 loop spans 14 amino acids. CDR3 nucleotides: TGTGCCAGCGCCGGGACTAGCGACACAGATACGCAGTATTTT. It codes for CASAGTSDTDTQYF.

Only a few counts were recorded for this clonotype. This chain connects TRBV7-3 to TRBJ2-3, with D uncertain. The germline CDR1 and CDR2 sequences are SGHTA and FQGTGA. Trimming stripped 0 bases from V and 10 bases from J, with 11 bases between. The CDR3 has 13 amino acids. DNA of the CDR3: TGTGCCAGCAGCTTAACAGGTGACGACTCGCAGTATTTT. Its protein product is CASSLTGDDSQYF.

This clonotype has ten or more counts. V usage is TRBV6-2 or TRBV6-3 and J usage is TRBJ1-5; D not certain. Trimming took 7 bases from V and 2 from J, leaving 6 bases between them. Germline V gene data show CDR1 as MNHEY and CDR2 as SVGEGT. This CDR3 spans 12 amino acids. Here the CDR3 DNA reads TGTGCCAGCAAGAGGGGCAATCAGCCCCAGCATTTT. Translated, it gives CASKRGNQPQHF.

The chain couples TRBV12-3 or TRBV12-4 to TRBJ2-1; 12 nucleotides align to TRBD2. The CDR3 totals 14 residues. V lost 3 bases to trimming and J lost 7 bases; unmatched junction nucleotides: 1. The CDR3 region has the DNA TGTGCCAGCAGTTTGACTAGCGGGGGAAATGAGCAGTTCTTC. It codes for CASSLTSGGNEQFF.

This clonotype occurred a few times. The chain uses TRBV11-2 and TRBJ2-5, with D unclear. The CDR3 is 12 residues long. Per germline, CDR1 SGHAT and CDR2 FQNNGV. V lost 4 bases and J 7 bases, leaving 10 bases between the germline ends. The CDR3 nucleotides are TGTGCCAGCAGCTCCTCGGAGCTGACCCAGTACTTC. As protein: CASSSSELTQYF.

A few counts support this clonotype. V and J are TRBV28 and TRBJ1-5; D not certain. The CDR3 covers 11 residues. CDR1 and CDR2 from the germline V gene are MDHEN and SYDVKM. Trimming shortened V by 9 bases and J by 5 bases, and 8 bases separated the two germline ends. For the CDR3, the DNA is TGTGCCAGTAAGAGCGATCAGCCCCAGCATTTT. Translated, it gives CASKSDQPQHF.

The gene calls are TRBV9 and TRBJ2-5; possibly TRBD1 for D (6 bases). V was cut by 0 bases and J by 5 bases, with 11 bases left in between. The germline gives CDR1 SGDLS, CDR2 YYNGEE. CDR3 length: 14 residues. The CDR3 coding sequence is TGTGCCAGCAGCGTAGCGGCAGGGGCCGAGACCCAGTACTTC. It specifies CASSVAAGAETQYF.

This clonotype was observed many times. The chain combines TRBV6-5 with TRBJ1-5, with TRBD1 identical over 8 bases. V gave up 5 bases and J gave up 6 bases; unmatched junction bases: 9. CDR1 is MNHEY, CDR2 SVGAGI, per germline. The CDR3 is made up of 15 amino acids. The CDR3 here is CASSLQGARGQPQHF. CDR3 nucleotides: TGTGCCAGCAGTCTTCAGGGGGCAAGGGGTCAGCCCCAGCATTTT.

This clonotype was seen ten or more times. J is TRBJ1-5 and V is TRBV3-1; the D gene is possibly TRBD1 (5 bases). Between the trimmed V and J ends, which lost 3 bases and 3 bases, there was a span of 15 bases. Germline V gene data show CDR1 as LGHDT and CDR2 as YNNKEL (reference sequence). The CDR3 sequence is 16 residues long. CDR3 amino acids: CASSHPGRDFNQPQHF. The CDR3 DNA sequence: TGTGCCAGCAGCCATCCTGGCAGGGACTTCAATCAGCCCCAGCATTTT.

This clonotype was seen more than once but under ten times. The CDR3 DNA reads TGTGCCAGCAGCCCACCAGGGGCCCGGAACACTGAAGCTTTCTTT. Translating gives CASSPPGARNTEAFF. V and J are TRBV9 and TRBJ1-1, with D possibly being TRBD1 (6 bases). CDR3 length equals 15 residues. V lost 4 bases to trimming and J lost 1 base, with 14 bases between them. Germline V CDR1 and CDR2: SGDLS, YYNGEE.

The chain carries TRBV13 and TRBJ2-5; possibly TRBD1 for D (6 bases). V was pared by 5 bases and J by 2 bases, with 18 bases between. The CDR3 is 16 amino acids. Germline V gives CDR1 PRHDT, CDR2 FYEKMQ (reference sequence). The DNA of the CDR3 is TGTGCCAGCAGCCCAAGGGGGACATCATTACAAGAGACCCAGTACTTC. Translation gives CASSPRGTSLQETQYF.

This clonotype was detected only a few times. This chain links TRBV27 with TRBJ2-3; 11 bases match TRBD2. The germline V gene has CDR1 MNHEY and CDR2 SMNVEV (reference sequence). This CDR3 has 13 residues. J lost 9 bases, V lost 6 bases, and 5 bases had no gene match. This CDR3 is CASSMLAGGTQYF. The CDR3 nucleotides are TGTGCCAGCAGCATGCTAGCGGGAGGCACGCAGTATTTT.

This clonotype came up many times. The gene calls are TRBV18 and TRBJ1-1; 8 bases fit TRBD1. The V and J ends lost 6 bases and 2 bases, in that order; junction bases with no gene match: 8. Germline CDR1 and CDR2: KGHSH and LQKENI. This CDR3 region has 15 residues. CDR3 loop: CASSPIGTGNTEAFF. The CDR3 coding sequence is TGTGCCAGCTCCCCAATAGGGACAGGCAACACTGAAGCTTTCTTT.

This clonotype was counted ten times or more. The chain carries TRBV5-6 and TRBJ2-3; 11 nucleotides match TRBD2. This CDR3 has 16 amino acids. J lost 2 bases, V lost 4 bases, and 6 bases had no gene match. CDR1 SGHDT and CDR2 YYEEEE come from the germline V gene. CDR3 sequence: CASSRRLAGITDTQYF. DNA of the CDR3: TGTGCCAGCAGCAGAAGACTAGCGGGAATCACAGATACGCAGTATTTT.

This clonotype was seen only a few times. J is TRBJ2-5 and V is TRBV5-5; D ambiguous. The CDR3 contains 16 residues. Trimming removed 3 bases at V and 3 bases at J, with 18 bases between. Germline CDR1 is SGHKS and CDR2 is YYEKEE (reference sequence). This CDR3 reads CASSWIRIRGEETQYF. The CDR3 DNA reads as TGTGCCAGCAGCTGGATCCGAATCAGAGGCGAAGAGACCCAGTACTTC.

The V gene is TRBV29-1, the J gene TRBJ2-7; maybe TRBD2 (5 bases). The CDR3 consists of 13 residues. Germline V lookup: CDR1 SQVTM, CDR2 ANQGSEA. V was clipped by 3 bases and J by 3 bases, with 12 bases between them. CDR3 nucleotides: TGCAGCGTTGAGGCGGCGGGTATCTACGAGCAGTACTTC. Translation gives CSVEAAGIYEQYF.

The CDR3 reads CAWSVRQGRADTQYF. CDR3 nucleotides: TGTGCCTGGAGTGTACGGCAGGGTCGCGCAGATACGCAGTATTTT. The V and J genes are TRBV30 and TRBJ2-3, with TRBD1 as a possible D gene (5 bases). This CDR3 is built from 15 residues. V was shortened by 0 bases and J by 4 bases, with 14 bases between the two germline ends. The germline V gene has CDR1 GTSNPN and CDR2 SVGIG (reference sequence). Based on the CDR3 plus reference TRBV30 and TRBJ2-3, the full variable domain is SQTIHQWPATLVQPVGSPLSLECTVEGTSNPNLYWYRQAAGRGLQLLFYSVGIGQISSEVPQNLSASRPQDRQFILSSKKLLLSDSGFYLCAWSVRQGRADTQYFGPGTRLTVL.

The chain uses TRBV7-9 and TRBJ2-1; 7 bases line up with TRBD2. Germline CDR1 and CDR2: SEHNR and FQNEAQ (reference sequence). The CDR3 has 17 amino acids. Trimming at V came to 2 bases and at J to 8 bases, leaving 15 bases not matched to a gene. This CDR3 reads CASSLPLAGVVGDEQFF. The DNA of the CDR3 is TGTGCCAGCAGCTTACCTTTGGCGGGAGTGGTTGGGGATGAGCAGTTCTTC.

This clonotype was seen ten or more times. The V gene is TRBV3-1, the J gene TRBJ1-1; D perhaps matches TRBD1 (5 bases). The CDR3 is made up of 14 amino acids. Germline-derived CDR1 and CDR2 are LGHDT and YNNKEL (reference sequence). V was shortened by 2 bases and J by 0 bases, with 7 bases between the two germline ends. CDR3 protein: CASSQQGMNTEAFF. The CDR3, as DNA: TGTGCCAGCAGCCAACAGGGCATGAACACTGAAGCTTTCTTT.

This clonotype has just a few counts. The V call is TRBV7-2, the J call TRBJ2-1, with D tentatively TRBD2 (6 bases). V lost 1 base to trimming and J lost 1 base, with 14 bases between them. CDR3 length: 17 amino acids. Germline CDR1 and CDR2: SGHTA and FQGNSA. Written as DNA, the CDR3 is TGTGCCAGCAGCTTAGTCGGGATCGGGAGTTCCTACAATGAGCAGTTCTTC. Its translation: CASSLVGIGSSYNEQFF. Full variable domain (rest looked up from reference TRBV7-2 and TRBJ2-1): GAGVSQSPSNKVTEKGKDVELRCDPISGHTALYWYRQSLGQGLEFLIYFQGNSAPDKSGLPSDRFSAERTGGSVSTLTIQRTQQEDSAVYLCASSLVGIGSSYNEQFFGPGTRLTVL.

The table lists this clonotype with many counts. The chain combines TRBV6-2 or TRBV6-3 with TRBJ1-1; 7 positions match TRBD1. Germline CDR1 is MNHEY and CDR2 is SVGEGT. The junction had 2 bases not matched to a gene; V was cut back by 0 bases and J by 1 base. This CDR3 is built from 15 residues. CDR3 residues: CASSYSTGKNTEAFF. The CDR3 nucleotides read TGTGCCAGCAGTTACTCGACAGGGAAGAACACTGAAGCTTTCTTT.

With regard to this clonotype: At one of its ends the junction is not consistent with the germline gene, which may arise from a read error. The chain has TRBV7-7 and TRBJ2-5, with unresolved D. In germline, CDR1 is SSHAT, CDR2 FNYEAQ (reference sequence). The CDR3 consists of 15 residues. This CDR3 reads CASSLELGIAETQYF. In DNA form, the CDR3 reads TGTGCTAGCAGCTTAGAGCTGGGCATAGCAGAGACCCAGTACTTC.

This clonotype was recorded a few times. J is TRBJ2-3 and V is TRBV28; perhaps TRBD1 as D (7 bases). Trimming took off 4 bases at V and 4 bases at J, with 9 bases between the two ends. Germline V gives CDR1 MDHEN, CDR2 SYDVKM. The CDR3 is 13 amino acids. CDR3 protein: CASSSGGSDTQYF. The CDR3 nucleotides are TGTGCCAGCAGTTCAGGGGGGTCAGATACGCAGTATTTT.

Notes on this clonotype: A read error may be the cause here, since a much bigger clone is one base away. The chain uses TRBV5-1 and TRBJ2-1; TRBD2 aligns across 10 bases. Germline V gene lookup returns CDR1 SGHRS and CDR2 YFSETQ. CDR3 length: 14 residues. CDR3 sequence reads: CASSILAGANERFF. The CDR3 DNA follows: TGCGCCAGCAGTATTCTAGCGGGAGCCAATGAGCGGTTCTTC.

CDR3 DNA: TGTGCCAGCTCACCGGGGCAAGTCTCCTACGAGCAGTACTTC. Translating gives CASSPGQVSYEQYF. The chain links TRBV18 to TRBJ2-7, with D maybe TRBD1 (5 bases). The V gene's germline CDR1 is KGHSH and CDR2 LQKENI. The length of the CDR3 is 14 residues. Trimming cost V 3 bases and J 0 bases, with 9 bases left between them. Using reference TRBV18 and TRBJ2-7 for the parts outside the CDR3, the full variable domain is NAGVMQNPRHLVRRRGQEARLRCSPMKGHSHVYWYRQLPEEGLKFMVYLQKENIIDESGMPKERFSAEFPKEGPSILRIQQVVRGDSAAYFCASSPGQVSYEQYFGPGTRLTVT.

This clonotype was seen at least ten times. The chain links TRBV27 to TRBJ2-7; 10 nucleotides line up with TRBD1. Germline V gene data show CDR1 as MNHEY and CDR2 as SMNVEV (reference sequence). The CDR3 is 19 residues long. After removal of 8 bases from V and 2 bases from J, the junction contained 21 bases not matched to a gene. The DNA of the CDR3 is TGTGCCAGCCCCGTAACGGGACAGGGGCCACTAAAATTAACCTACGAGCAGTACGTC. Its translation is CASPVTGQGPLKLTYEQYV.